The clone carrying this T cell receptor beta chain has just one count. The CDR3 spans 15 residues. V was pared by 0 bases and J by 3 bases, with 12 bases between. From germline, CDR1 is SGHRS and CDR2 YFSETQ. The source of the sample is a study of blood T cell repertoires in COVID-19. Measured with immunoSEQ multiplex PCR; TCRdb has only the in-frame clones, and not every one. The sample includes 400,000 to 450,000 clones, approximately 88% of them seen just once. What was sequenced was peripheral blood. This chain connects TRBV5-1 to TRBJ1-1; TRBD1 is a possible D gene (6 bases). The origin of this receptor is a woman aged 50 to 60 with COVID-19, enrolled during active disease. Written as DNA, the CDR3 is TGCGCCAGCAGCTTGGTGACAGGTACAGACACTGAAGCTTTCTTT. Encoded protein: CASSLVTGTDTEAFF.